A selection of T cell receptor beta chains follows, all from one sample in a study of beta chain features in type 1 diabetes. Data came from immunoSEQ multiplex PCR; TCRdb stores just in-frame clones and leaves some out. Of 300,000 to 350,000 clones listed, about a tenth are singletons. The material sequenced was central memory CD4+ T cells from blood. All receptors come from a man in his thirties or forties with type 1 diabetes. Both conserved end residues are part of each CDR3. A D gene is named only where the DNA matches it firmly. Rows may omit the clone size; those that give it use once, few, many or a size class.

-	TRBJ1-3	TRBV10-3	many	TGTGCCATCAGTGAGTCGATGGGGCTGGAAGGAAACACCATATATTTT	CAISESMGLEGNTIYF
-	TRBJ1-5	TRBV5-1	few	TGCGCCAGCAGCTGGGAAGGAGGGGAAGGTCAGCCCCAGCATTTT	CASSWEGGEGQPQHF
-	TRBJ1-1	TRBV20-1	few	TGCAGTGCTCCGGCGAACACTGAAGCTTTCTTT	CSAPANTEAFF
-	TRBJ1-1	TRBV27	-	TGTGCCAGCAGGAACAGGGAATCCACTGAAGCTTTCTTT	CASRNRESTEAFF
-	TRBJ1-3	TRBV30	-	TGTGCCTGGAGAGTCCCCTCTGGAAACACCATATATTTT	CAWRVPSGNTIYF
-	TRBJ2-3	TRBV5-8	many	TGTGCCAGCAGCGGGGGGGGCGATCGGTTCACAGATACGCAGTATTTT	CASSGGGDRFTDTQYF
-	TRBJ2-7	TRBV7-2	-	TGTGCCAGCAGCTCCTATTCCTCCTACGAGCAGTACTTC	CASSSYSSYEQYF
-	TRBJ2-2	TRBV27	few	TGTGCCAGCAGTTTAGAGAACACCGGGGAGCTGTTTTTT	CASSLENTGELFF
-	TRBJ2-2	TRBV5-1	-	TGCGCCAGCAGCTTGGCCACAGGGCCCGGGGAGCTGTTTTTT	CASSLATGPGELFF
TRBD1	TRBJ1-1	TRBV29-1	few	TGCAGCGTGGGAACAGGGGGCACTGAAGCTTTCTTT	CSVGTGGTEAFF
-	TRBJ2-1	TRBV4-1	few	TGCGCCAGCAGCCAAGAAGGAGGATACAATGAGCAGTTCTTC	CASSQEGGYNEQFF
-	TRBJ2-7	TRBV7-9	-	TGTGCCAGCAGCTTCCCAGTTGCCTACGAGCAGTACTTC	CASSFPVAYEQYF
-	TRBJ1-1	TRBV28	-	TGTGCCAGCAGTTCCACGGGAGGGGAGCTCCTGAAGCTTTTCTTT	CASSSTGGELLKLFF
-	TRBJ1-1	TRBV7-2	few	TGTGCCAGCAACGAACAAATTACTGAAGCTTTCTTT	CASNEQITEAFF
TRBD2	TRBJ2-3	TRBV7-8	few	TGTGCCAGCAGCCCGGGGGGAGGGGCAGATACGCAGTATTTT	CASSPGGGADTQYF
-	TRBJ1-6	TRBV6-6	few	-	CASSSSTGGYSPLHF
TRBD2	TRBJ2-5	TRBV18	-	TGTGCCAGCTCACCACCGTGGAGCCAGACTAGCGGGGGTTTAAAGACCCAGTACTTC	CASSPPWSQTSGGLKTQYF
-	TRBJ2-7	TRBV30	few	TGTGCCTGGACGTATCTCGGATGGCACGAGCAGTACTTC	CAWTYLGWHEQYF
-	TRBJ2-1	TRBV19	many	TGTGCCAGTCAAGTCGCCGGGGACAATGAGCAGTTCTTC	CASQVAGDNEQFF
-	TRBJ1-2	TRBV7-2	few	TGTGCCAGCAGCACCGCGACAGATATCAACTATGGCTACACCTTC	CASSTATDINYGYTF
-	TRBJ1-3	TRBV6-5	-	TGTGCCAGCAGTCTCGACTCTGGAAACACCATATATTTT	CASSLDSGNTIYF
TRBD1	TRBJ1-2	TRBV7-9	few	TGTGCCAGCAGCCCGGGACAGGGCCAGGGCTACACCTTC	CASSPGQGQGYTF
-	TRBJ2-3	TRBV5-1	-	TGCGCCAGCAGCCCCTCGGGATATACGCAGTATTTT	CASSPSGYTQYF
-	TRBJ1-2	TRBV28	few	TGTGCCAGCATGTTAGCTAACTATGGCTACACCTTC	CASMLANYGYTF
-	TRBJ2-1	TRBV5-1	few	TGCGCCAGCAGCTTGAGTCAGGGAGACAATGAGCAGTTCTTC	CASSLSQGDNEQFF
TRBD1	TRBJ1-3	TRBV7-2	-	TGTGCCAGCAGCTACGGACAGGGGACTGGAAACACCATATATTTT	CASSYGQGTGNTIYF
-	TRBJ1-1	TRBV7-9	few	TGTGCCAGCAGCCAAAGTCATACTTACACTGAAGCTTTCTTT	CASSQSHTYTEAFF
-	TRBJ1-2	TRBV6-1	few	TGTGCCAGCAGCCACACCCTGCAGGGATCCTATGGCTACACCTTC	CASSHTLQGSYGYTF
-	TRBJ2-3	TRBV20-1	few	TGCAGTGCTAGTACGGATACGCAGTATTTT	CSASTDTQYF
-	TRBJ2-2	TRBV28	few	TGTGCCAGCGAAGGCGGTGGGCAGGGTTACACCGGGGAGCTGTTTTTT	CASEGGGQGYTGELFF
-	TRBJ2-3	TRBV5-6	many	TGTGCCAGCAGCTTACGAGGTGGGCAACGCACAGATACGCAGTATTTT	CASSLRGGQRTDTQYF
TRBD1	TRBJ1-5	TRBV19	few	TGTGCCAGTAGTATATTCCAGGACAGGGCAAATCAGCCCCAGCATTTT	CASSIFQDRANQPQHF
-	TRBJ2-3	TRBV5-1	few	TGCGCCAGCAAGGACGTCTCGGGGGGCACAGATACGCAGTATTTT	CASKDVSGGTDTQYF
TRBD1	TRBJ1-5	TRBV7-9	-	TGTGCCAGCAGCCTCACAGGGGACAATCAGCCCCAGCATTTT	CASSLTGDNQPQHF
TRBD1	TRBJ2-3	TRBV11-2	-	TGTGCCAGCAGCTTAGGGGACAGGGGGCTAATTTGGACAGATACGCAGTATTTT	CASSLGDRGLIWTDTQYF
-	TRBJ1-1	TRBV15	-	TGTGCCACCAGCCAGGTTCGGGGGTACACTGAAGCTTTCTTT	CATSQVRGYTEAFF
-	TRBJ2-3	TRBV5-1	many	TGCGCCAGCAGGCTGGGGTTGGAGAGCACAGATACGCAGTATTTT	CASRLGLESTDTQYF
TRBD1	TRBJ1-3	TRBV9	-	TGTGCCAGCAGCGGGTGGGACAGTTCCTCTGGAAACACCATATATTTT	CASSGWDSSSGNTIYF
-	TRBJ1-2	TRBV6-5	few	TGTGCCAGCAGACCCAGGGGCTTTAGTGGCTACACCTTC	CASRPRGFSGYTF
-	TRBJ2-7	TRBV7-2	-	TGTGCCAGCAGCTTAGCAGGGGCCCCAAATGGGCAGTACTTC	CASSLAGAPNGQYF
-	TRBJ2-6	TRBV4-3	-	TGCGCCAGCAGCCCCTTCGGGGCAGGGAGCTCTGGGGCCAACGTCCTGACTTTC	CASSPFGAGSSGANVLTF
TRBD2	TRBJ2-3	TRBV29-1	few	TGCAGCGTTAGGACTAGCGCTAGCACAGATACGCAGTATTTT	CSVRTSASTDTQYF
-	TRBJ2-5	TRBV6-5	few	TGTGCCAGCAGTTACACCGGGACCAAAGAGACCCAGTACTTC	CASSYTGTKETQYF
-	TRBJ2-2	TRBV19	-	TGTGCCAGTAGTATAGTTGGCAGCACCGGGGAGCTGTTTTTT	CASSIVGSTGELFF
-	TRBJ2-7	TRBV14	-	TGTGCCAGCAGCCAGACGATCCGTCGGGGGACCTACGAGCAGTACTTC	CASSQTIRRGTYEQYF
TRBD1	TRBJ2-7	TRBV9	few	TGTGCCAGCAGCGCCCGGACAGGGCGCGAGCAGTACTTC	CASSARTGREQYF
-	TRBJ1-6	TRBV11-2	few	TGTGCCAGCAGCTTAGTCACCGGGGACATCTATTCACCCCTCCACTTT	CASSLVTGDIYSPLHF
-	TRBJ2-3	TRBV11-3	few	TGTGCCAGCAGCCGGAAGTTGGGTACGCAGTATTTT	CASSRKLGTQYF
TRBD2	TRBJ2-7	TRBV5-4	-	TGTGCCAGCAGCTTGCGCGGGGGGGCGTACGAGCAGTACTTC	CASSLRGGAYEQYF